The rows below give T cell receptor beta chains drawn from one sample of a study of early T cells in non-severe SARS-CoV-2 infection. TCRdb redid the calling of the 5' RACE reads with MiXCR, one entry per CDR3 protein. The profile shows 55,000 to 65,000 distinct CDR3 sequences, around 12% of them singletons. The source was whole blood, collected at baseline. The receptors come from an adult who was a healthcare worker with PCR-confirmed SARS-CoV-2 infection or an uninfected control (not recorded which). The CDR3 runs from the conserved cysteine through the conserved F or W. The D gene is left open where the match is weak. Size is stated for part of the rows, as once, few or many counts, or as a class when the clone is expanded.

TRBV7-2	TRBD2	TRBJ2-1	NA	CASRHGGTSGTYNEQFF	TGTGCCAGCAGGCACGGTGGGACTAGCGGAACCTACAATGAGCAGTTCTTC
TRBV27	TRBD1	TRBJ1-3	few	CASSFAGGKGNTIYF	TGTGCCAGCAGTTTCGCAGGGGGGAAAGGAAACACCATATATTTT
TRBV18	NA	TRBJ1-1	NA	CASSLKVNTEAFF	TGTGCCAGCTCGCTTAAGGTGAACACTGAAGCTTTCTTT
TRBV29-1	TRBD1	TRBJ1-1	few	CSAPGQGNTEAFF	TGCAGCGCCCCAGGACAGGGGAACACTGAAGCTTTCTTT
TRBV5-6	NA	TRBJ2-4	NA	CASSFRAGRGIQYF	TGTGCCAGCAGCTTTAGAGCAGGGAGAGGCATTCAGTACTTC
TRBV3-1	TRBD2	TRBJ2-1	many	CASSKRSGTYNEQFF	TGTGCCAGCAGCAAACGTAGCGGGACATACAATGAGCAGTTCTTC
TRBV7-7	NA	TRBJ2-1	NA	CASSLGRNNEQFF	TGTGCCAGCAGCTTGGGGAGGAATAATGAGCAGTTCTTC
TRBV5-4	NA	TRBJ2-5	few	CASSSGTARETQYF	TGTGCCAGCAGCTCGGGGACCGCCCGAGAGACCCAGTACTTC
TRBV30	NA	TRBJ2-7	once	CAWSVSGNPNEQYF	TGTGCCTGGAGTGTATCTGGCAACCCCAACGAGCAGTACTTC
TRBV5-6	NA	TRBJ1-5	few	CASSLGRARQPQHF	TGTGCCAGCAGCTTGGGCAGGGCCCGTCAGCCCCAGCATTTT
TRBV28	TRBD1	TRBJ1-6	many	CASRGDRILYNSPLHF	TGTGCCAGCAGGGGGGACAGGATTCTTTATAATTCACCCCTCCACTTT
TRBV30	TRBD2	TRBJ2-7	NA	CASHGAGGYEQYF	TGTGCCTCCCATGGGGCGGGAGGCTACGAGCAGTACTTC
TRBV10-1	NA	TRBJ2-3	few	CATRGSPARLSTDTQYF	TGCGCCACCCGAGGGAGCCCGGCTAGATTGAGCACAGATACGCAGTATTTT
TRBV18	NA	TRBJ2-7	few	CASSPRAGISYEQYF	TGTGCCAGCTCACCAAGGGCGGGTATCTCCTACGAGCAGTACTTC
TRBV6-5	NA	TRBJ1-3	many	CASSRLGQILGNTIYF	TGTGCCAGCAGTCGTCTTGGGCAGATACTCGGAAACACCATATATTTT
TRBV24-1	NA	TRBJ2-7	once	CATSGTGTTNGEQYF	TGTGCCACCAGTGGTACCGGGACCACGAACGGCGAGCAGTACTTC
TRBV6-6	NA	TRBJ2-7	NA	CASSYRRAHSYEQYF	TGTGCCAGCAGTTACAGGCGGGCCCACTCCTACGAGCAGTACTTC
TRBV4-2	NA	TRBJ2-6	many	CASSQDGEGSGANVLTF	TGTGCCAGCAGCCAAGATGGAGAGGGCTCTGGGGCCAACGTCCTGACTTTC
TRBV12-3/TRBV12-4	TRBD1	TRBJ2-2	NA	CASRTRTGLNTGELFF	TGTGCCAGCAGAACTAGGACAGGGCTCAACACCGGGGAGCTGTTTTTT
TRBV9	NA	TRBJ2-2	NA	CASSPFSEGTGELFF	TGTGCCAGCAGCCCCTTCTCGGAAGGAACCGGGGAGCTGTTTTTT
TRBV4-3	TRBD2	TRBJ2-1	many	CASSQDRGAGIYNEQFF	TGCGCCAGCAGCCAAGATCGTGGAGCGGGAATATACAATGAGCAGTTCTTC
TRBV5-8	NA	TRBJ1-6	many	CASSFGRQDPYNSPLHF	TGTGCCAGCAGCTTCGGACGACAGGATCCATATAATTCACCCCTCCACTTT
TRBV29-1	NA	TRBJ1-2	many	CSGGPGAPYGYTF	TGCAGCGGGGGACCGGGGGCCCCCTATGGCTACACCTTC
TRBV25-1	TRBD1	TRBJ1-6	few	CASSGGTGANLGYSPLHF	TGTGCCAGCAGTGGCGGGACAGGGGCGAACCTTGGGTATTCACCCCTCCACTTT
TRBV20-1	NA	TRBJ1-4	many	CSAKTGGETNEKLFF	TGCAGTGCGAAGACAGGAGGGGAAACTAATGAAAAACTGTTTTTT
TRBV12-3/TRBV12-4	NA	TRBJ1-4	NA	CASSPGATNEKLFF	TGTGCCAGCAGCCCCGGGGCAACTAATGAAAAACTGTTTTTT
TRBV28	NA	TRBJ2-4	NA	CASSPQVLAKNIQYF	TGTGCCAGCAGTCCCCAAGTCTTAGCCAAAAACATTCAATACTTC
TRBV7-9	TRBD2	TRBJ2-3	NA	CAVAGDKTDTQYF	TGTGCAGTAGCGGGAGACAAAACAGATACGCAGTATTTT
TRBV11-2	TRBD1	TRBJ2-2	few	CASSPSTGDGELFF	TGTGCCAGCAGCCCCTCGACAGGGGATGGGGAGCTGTTTTTT
TRBV20-1	TRBD1	TRBJ2-1	NA	CSAPPTRDRQFF	TGCAGTGCTCCTCCTACCCGGGACAGGCAGTTCTTC
TRBV20-1	NA	TRBJ2-1	many	CSAGNGGQGVQFF	TGCAGTGCGGGAAACGGGGGGCAGGGAGTGCAGTTCTTC
TRBV7-2	TRBD1	TRBJ2-2	NA	CASSHRDRGTGELFF	TGTGCCAGCAGCCACCGGGACAGGGGAACCGGGGAGCTGTTTTTT
TRBV12-3/TRBV12-4	NA	TRBJ2-7	NA	CASSEGRPVYEQYF	TGTGCCAGCAGTGAAGGACGGCCAGTCTACGAGCAGTACTTC
TRBV5-1	NA	TRBJ2-3	many	CASSLERVGTDTQYF	TGCGCCAGCAGCTTGGAGAGGGTCGGCACAGATACGCAGTATTTT
TRBV2	TRBD1	TRBJ1-5	few	CASSGSGGQEINQPQHF	TGTGCCAGCAGCGGAAGCGGGGGACAGGAGATCAATCAGCCCCAGCATTTT
TRBV28	NA	TRBJ2-7	NA	CASRGSRYEQYF	TGTGCCAGCAGGGGCTCACGCTACGAGCAGTACTTC
TRBV20-1	TRBD2	TRBJ2-5	NA	CSVTSSQETQYF	TGCAGTGTGACTAGCTCCCAAGAGACCCAGTACTTC
TRBV29-1	TRBD2	TRBJ2-1	NA	CSVPRGGGSYNEQFF	TGCAGCGTTCCACGCGGCGGGGGCTCCTACAATGAGCAGTTCTTC
TRBV7-9	NA	TRBJ2-5	many	CASSPRSSRAETQYF	TGTGCCAGCAGCCCAAGATCAAGCCGCGCGGAGACCCAGTACTTC